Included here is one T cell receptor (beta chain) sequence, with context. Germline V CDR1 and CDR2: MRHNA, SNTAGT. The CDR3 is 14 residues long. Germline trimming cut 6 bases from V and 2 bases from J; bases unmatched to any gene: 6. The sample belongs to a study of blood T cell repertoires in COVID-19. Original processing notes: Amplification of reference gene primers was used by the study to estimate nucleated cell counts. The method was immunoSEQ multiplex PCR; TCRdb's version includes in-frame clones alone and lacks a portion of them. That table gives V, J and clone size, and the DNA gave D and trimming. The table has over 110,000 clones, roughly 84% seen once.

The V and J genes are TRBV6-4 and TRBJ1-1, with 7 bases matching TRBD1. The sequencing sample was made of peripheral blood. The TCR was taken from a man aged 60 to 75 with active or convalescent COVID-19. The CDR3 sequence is CASSPDRSNTEAFF. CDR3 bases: TGTGCCAGCAGCCCGGACAGGAGCAACACTGAAGCTTTCTTT.